The 21 T cell receptor beta chains below were found in one sample sequenced in a study of blood T cell repertoires in COVID-19. Method: immunoSEQ multiplex PCR; TCRdb's copy keeps in-frame clones and lacks some. The table lists more than 85,000 clones, 65% to 85% of them singletons. Sample: peripheral blood. The receptors originated from a man older than 75 with active or convalescent COVID-19.

This clone appeared a few times. The CDR3 loop reads CASRNAGRDEKLFF. The CDR3 region has the DNA TGTGCCAGCAGGAATGCAGGGCGAGATGAAAAACTGTTTTTT. The rearrangement uses TRBV28 and TRBJ1-4, with D possibly TRBD1 on 5 matching bases. V lost 6 bases to trimming and J lost 6 bases, with 14 bases between them. The CDR3 loop spans 14 amino acids. Germline lookup yields CDR1 MDHEN and CDR2 SYDVKM.

The chain employs TRBV10-3 and TRBJ2-1, with 10 bases that match TRBD1. Germline lookup yields CDR1 ENHRY and CDR2 SYGVKD. The CDR3 is made up of 14 amino acids. The trim removed 8 bases at V and 2 bases at J, leaving 3 bases unmatched. The CDR3, as DNA: TGTGCCATCCAGACAGGGGGCCCCTACAATGAGCAGTTCTTC. Its protein product is CAIQTGGPYNEQFF.

The gene calls are TRBV18 and TRBJ2-1, with a weak D call TRBD1 (6 bases). This CDR3 region has 15 residues. Germline CDR1 reads KGHSH; CDR2 reads LQKENI. Trimming took 4 bases from V and 5 from J, leaving 15 bases between them. CDR3 DNA sequence: TGTGCCAGCTCACTAAAGACAGGCACACACAATGAGCAGTTCTTC. Residues: CASSLKTGTHNEQFF.

The chain has TRBV15 and TRBJ2-1; TRBD2 matches at 7 bases. V shed 1 base and J 2 bases; nucleotides not matched to a gene: 2. CDR3 length: 15 residues. Germline V lookup: CDR1 LNHNV, CDR2 YYDKDF (reference sequence). The CDR3, as DNA: TGTGCCACCAGCAGAGGGGGGGGTACCTACAATGAGCAGTTCTTC. It encodes CATSRGGGTYNEQFF.

CDR3 loop: CASGWGVETGELFF. CDR3 nucleotide sequence: TGCGCCAGCGGTTGGGGGGTTGAGACCGGGGAGCTGTTTTTT. V and J are TRBV5-1 and TRBJ2-2; TRBD2 might be the D (6 bases). V was pared by 7 bases and J by 5 bases, with 15 bases between. Germline V gives CDR1 SGHRS, CDR2 YFSETQ. The CDR3 consists of 14 residues.

This clone occurred a few times. This chain connects TRBV7-2 to TRBJ2-2; TRBD1 might be the D (6 bases). Per germline, CDR1 SGHTA and CDR2 FQGNSA. The CDR3 is 15 amino acids. Trimming took 5 bases from V and 5 from J, leaving 15 bases between them. CDR3 DNA sequence: TGTGCCAGCAGCGCGTATTCTACAGGGACCGGGGAGCTGTTTTTT. This translates into CASSAYSTGTGELFF.

The count of this clone is one. The chain is built from TRBV6-5 and TRBJ2-5; 9 positions agree with TRBD2. This CDR3 is built from 14 residues. Trimming cost V 7 bases and J 2 bases; bases outside gene matches: 5. CDR1 is MNHEY and CDR2 is SVGAGI in the germline V gene. The CDR3 region has the DNA TGTGCCAGCACCAGGGCGGGGGGGCAAGAGACCCAGTACTTC. Encoded protein: CASTRAGGQETQYF.

This rearrangement joins TRBV6-2 or TRBV6-3 to TRBJ2-1; TRBD2 is a possible D gene (5 bases). With 2 bases removed from V and 3 bases from J, the gap between germline ends came to 8 bases. In germline, CDR1 is MNHEY, CDR2 SVGEGT. The CDR3 contains 14 residues. CDR3 coding DNA: TGTGCCAGCAGTTACAGTGCGGGCTACAATGAGCAGTTCTTC. Translation: CASSYSAGYNEQFF.

The gene calls are TRBV24-1 and TRBJ2-3; 8 bases map to TRBD2. CDR3 length: 17 residues. Germline assignment: CDR1 KGHDR and CDR2 SFDVKD. V gave up 4 bases and J gave up 2 bases; unmatched junction bases: 10. CDR3 loop: CATSDPRRAGDTDTQYF. The DNA for the CDR3 is TGTGCCACCAGTGACCCTCGTCGAGCGGGGGACACAGATACGCAGTATTTT.

V usage is TRBV5-4 and J usage is TRBJ2-2; D might be TRBD1 (6 bases). There are 14 residues in the CDR3. Germline values: CDR1 SGHNT, CDR2 YYREEE (reference sequence). Between the trimmed V and J ends, which lost 0 bases and 4 bases, there was a span of 7 bases. CDR3 bases: TGTGCCAGCAGCTTGGCAGGGGTCACCGGGGAGCTGTTTTTT. Its translation: CASSLAGVTGELFF.

The genes are TRBV5-1 and TRBJ2-3; possible D gene TRBD1, 6 bases. Germline V gene data show CDR1 as SGHRS and CDR2 as YFSETQ. Trimming pared 3 bases from V and 0 bases from J, leaving 11 bases between. The CDR3 has 15 amino acids. CDR3 nucleotides: TGCGCCAGCAGCTACGGCAGGGGTAGCACAGATACGCAGTATTTT. This sequence encodes CASSYGRGSTDTQYF.

J is TRBJ2-3 and V is TRBV6-2 or TRBV6-3; 9 bases fit TRBD2. The V and J ends lost 4 bases and 1 base, in that order; junction bases with no gene match: 12. This CDR3 has 18 amino acids. Germline lookup yields CDR1 MNHEY and CDR2 SVGEGT. The CDR3 region has the DNA TGTGCCAGCAGTTTAACCCCACCCCAGCGGGGGGGCACAGATACGCAGTATTTT. This translates into CASSLTPPQRGGTDTQYF.

The CDR3, as DNA: TGCGCCAGCAGTGGGGGACTCCTAGGCGCCGGGGAGCTGTTTTTT. Translation: CASSGGLLGAGELFF. The chain employs TRBV10-1 and TRBJ2-2, with D perhaps TRBD2 (6 bases). V lost 4 bases and J lost 6, with 15 bases in between. Per germline, CDR1 WNHNN and CDR2 SYGVQD (reference sequence). The CDR3 runs to 15 residues.

This rearrangement joins TRBV5-1 to TRBJ2-7, with 10 bases fitting TRBD1. The trim removed 4 bases at V and 0 bases at J, leaving 4 bases unmatched. The CDR3 is made up of 15 amino acids. The germline V gene encodes CDR1 SGHRS and CDR2 YFSETQ. The CDR3 loop reads CASSPGTGVSYEQYF. The CDR3 DNA reads as TGCGCCAGCAGCCCAGGGACAGGGGTCTCCTACGAGCAGTACTTC.

V gene TRBV3-1 (or the pseudogene TRBV3-2) combines with J gene TRBJ1-2; the D is unclear. Trimming pared 0 bases from V and 7 bases from J, leaving 15 bases between. Germline loops: CDR1 LGHDT, CDR2 YNNKEL (reference sequence). The CDR3 is made up of 15 amino acids. DNA for the CDR3: TGTGCCAGCAGCCAAGATGTAGTGGGAGGAACTGGCTACACCTTC. It yields the protein CASSQDVVGGTGYTF.

CDR3 protein: CASSFRGLANYGYTF. In DNA, the CDR3 is TGTGCCAGCAGTTTCAGGGGGCTGGCTAACTATGGCTACACCTTC. The rearrangement joins TRBV27 to TRBJ1-2; 8 nucleotides agree with TRBD1. The CDR3 runs 15 residues. The germline V gene encodes CDR1 MNHEY and CDR2 SMNVEV (reference sequence). The V gene end was trimmed by 3 bases and the J gene end by 0 bases; junction bases not matched to a gene: 3.

The chain employs TRBV7-7 and TRBJ2-3, with 7 bases identical to TRBD2. This CDR3 has 15 amino acids. V gave up 1 base and J gave up 2 bases; unmatched junction bases: 3. Looked up from germline, CDR1 is SSHAT and CDR2 is FNYEAQ (reference sequence). The CDR3 DNA reads as TGTGCCAGCAGCTTAGGGGGGGGGACCACAGATACGCAGTATTTT. Its translation: CASSLGGGTTDTQYF.

The chain couples TRBV19 to TRBJ1-5; D is perhaps TRBD1 (5 bases). This CDR3 has 13 residues. The ends were cut back, 5 bases at V and 5 bases at J, with 10 bases in the middle. The germline V gene encodes CDR1 LNHDA and CDR2 SQIVND (reference sequence). CDR3 nucleotides: TGTGCCAGTAGTGTGCAGGGCCATCAGCCCCAGCATTTT. Its protein is CASSVQGHQPQHF. Combining the CDR3 with reference TRBV19 and TRBJ1-5 gives the whole variable domain DGGITQSPKYLFRKEGQNVTLSCEQNLNHDAMYWYRQDPGQGLRLIYYSQIVNDFQKGDIAEGYSVSREKKESFPLTVTSAQKNPTAFYLCASSVQGHQPQHFGDGTRLSIL.

This chain uses TRBV6-5 with TRBJ1-1; D ambiguous. This CDR3 has 14 amino acids. Germline CDR1 is MNHEY and CDR2 is SVGAGI. Trimming took off 0 bases at V and 8 bases at J, with 13 bases between the two ends. CDR3 nucleotide sequence: TGTGCCAGCAGTTACTCTACAGCGGGGAAGGAAGCTTTCTTT. It encodes CASSYSTAGKEAFF.

V is TRBV5-5 and J is TRBJ2-5, with 13 bases identical to TRBD2. Germline V gene data show CDR1 as SGHKS and CDR2 as YYEKEE (reference sequence). The CDR3 covers 16 residues. Trimming at V came to 4 bases and at J to 5 bases, leaving 8 bases not matched to a gene. The CDR3 spells CASSRGTSGALETQYF. CDR3 bases: TGTGCCAGCAGCAGGGGGACTAGCGGGGCTTTGGAGACCCAGTACTTC.

The gene calls are TRBV7-8 and TRBJ2-3; perhaps TRBD2 as D (6 bases). The germline CDR1 and CDR2 sequences are SGHVS and FQNEAQ. The germline V and J ends were trimmed by 4 bases and 9 bases, with 14 bases remaining between them. CDR3 length equals 13 residues. The CDR3 DNA is TGTGCCAGCAGCTGGAGGACTGGGAGGACGCAGTATTTT. It specifies CASSWRTGRTQYF. The full variable domain, with the rest looked up from reference TRBV7-8 and TRBJ2-3, is GAGVSQSPRYKVAKRGQDVALRCDPISGHVSLFWYQQALGQGPEFLTYFQNEAQLDKSGLPSDRFFAERPEGSVSTLKIQRTQQEDSAVYLCASSWRTGRTQYFGPGTRLTVL.